The rows below give T cell receptor beta chains drawn from one sample of a study of T cells in Graves' hyperthyroidism and ophthalmopathy. TCRdb independently ran MiXCR on the multiplex PCR reads; one entry per CDR3 protein. The sample includes over 500,000 distinct CDR3 sequences, roughly 17% of them seen just once. The specimen sequenced was blood. The source is a young woman with Graves' ophthalmopathy. CDR3s include the opening cysteine and the closing phenylalanine or tryptophan. Each record gives: V gene, D gene, J gene, clone size, CDR3 DNA, CDR3 protein. D genes are given only for firm matches. A clone size is listed for some rows: how often the clone was seen (once, few, many), or a class if it is expanded.

v_call: TRBV27; d_call: .; j_call: TRBJ2-3; clone_size: .; cdr3_nt: TGTGCCAGCAGACTAAAACAGCGTAAGAGCACAGATACGCAGTATTTT; cdr3_aa: CASRLKQRKSTDTQYF
v_call: TRBV4-1; d_call: TRBD2; j_call: TRBJ2-1; clone_size: .; cdr3_nt: TGCGCCAGCAGCCATTTGTCCGGGACTAGCATAGATTCTGGGCAGTTCTTC; cdr3_aa: CASSHLSGTSIDSGQFF
v_call: TRBV28; d_call: TRBD2; j_call: TRBJ2-7; clone_size: .; cdr3_nt: TGTGCCAGCATCGCCCCCGGGACTAGCGGGGGAACCTCCTACGAGCAGTACTTC; cdr3_aa: CASIAPGTSGGTSYEQYF
v_call: TRBV5-1; d_call: .; j_call: TRBJ1-1; clone_size: many; cdr3_nt: TGCGCCAGCAGGGGGGCTGGTGAAGCTTTCTTT; cdr3_aa: CASRGAGEAFF
v_call: TRBV27; d_call: .; j_call: TRBJ2-5; clone_size: many; cdr3_nt: TGTGCCAGCAGCCTCTCGCTTGCGGCGCAAGAGACCCAGTACTTC; cdr3_aa: CASSLSLAAQETQYF
v_call: TRBV19; d_call: TRBD1; j_call: TRBJ1-1; clone_size: .; cdr3_nt: TGTGCCAGTAGTATAACAGAACCGGGACAGCAGAACACTGAAGCTTTCTTT; cdr3_aa: CASSITEPGQQNTEAFF
v_call: TRBV7-8; d_call: TRBD2; j_call: TRBJ2-4; clone_size: .; cdr3_nt: TGTGCCAGCAGCTTATCCGGGCTAGCGGGAGATATTATAGCCAAAAACATTCAGTACTTC; cdr3_aa: CASSLSGLAGDIIAKNIQYF
v_call: TRBV28; d_call: TRBD1; j_call: TRBJ2-2; clone_size: many; cdr3_nt: TGTGCCAGCAGTTTAAGACAGGGGGCTACCGGGGAGCTGTTTTTT; cdr3_aa: CASSLRQGATGELFF
v_call: TRBV5-1; d_call: .; j_call: TRBJ2-2; clone_size: few; cdr3_nt: TGCGCCAGCAGCTTTTGGACGTACAACACCGGGGAGCTGTTTTTT; cdr3_aa: CASSFWTYNTGELFF
v_call: TRBV12-3/TRBV12-4; d_call: TRBD2; j_call: TRBJ2-5; clone_size: .; cdr3_nt: TGTGCCAGCAGTTTCCTCGGGGGTGGACTAGCGGGAGAACAAGAGACCCAGTACTTC; cdr3_aa: CASSFLGGGLAGEQETQYF
v_call: TRBV10-3; d_call: TRBD1; j_call: TRBJ1-1; clone_size: few; cdr3_nt: TGTGCCACCGGGACAGGGGGCGTCACTGAAGCTTTCTTT; cdr3_aa: CATGTGGVTEAFF
v_call: TRBV27; d_call: TRBD2; j_call: TRBJ2-3; clone_size: many; cdr3_nt: TGTGCCAGCAGGACTAGCGATTCCACAGATACGCAGTATTTT; cdr3_aa: CASRTSDSTDTQYF
v_call: TRBV11-2; d_call: .; j_call: TRBJ2-3; clone_size: many; cdr3_nt: TGTGCCAGCAGCCAGGGGCGTTATGGCACAGATACGCAGTATTTT; cdr3_aa: CASSQGRYGTDTQYF
v_call: TRBV7-6; d_call: .; j_call: TRBJ2-2; clone_size: .; cdr3_nt: TGTGCCAGCAACCCGGGGAACACCGGGGAGCTGTTTTTT; cdr3_aa: CASNPGNTGELFF
v_call: TRBV7-9; d_call: .; j_call: TRBJ1-2; clone_size: many; cdr3_nt: TGTGCCAGCAGCCCCCGACCGGTATCAAATACTAAGTATGGCTACACCTTC; cdr3_aa: CASSPRPVSNTKYGYTF
v_call: TRBV4-3; d_call: .; j_call: TRBJ2-4; clone_size: .; cdr3_nt: TGCGCCAGCAGCCAGGGACGCTCGATAGCCAAAAACATTCAGTACTTC; cdr3_aa: CASSQGRSIAKNIQYF
v_call: TRBV20-1; d_call: .; j_call: TRBJ2-3; clone_size: many; cdr3_nt: TGCAGTGCTTGGGATTTTTTCACAGATACGCAGTATTTT; cdr3_aa: CSAWDFFTDTQYF